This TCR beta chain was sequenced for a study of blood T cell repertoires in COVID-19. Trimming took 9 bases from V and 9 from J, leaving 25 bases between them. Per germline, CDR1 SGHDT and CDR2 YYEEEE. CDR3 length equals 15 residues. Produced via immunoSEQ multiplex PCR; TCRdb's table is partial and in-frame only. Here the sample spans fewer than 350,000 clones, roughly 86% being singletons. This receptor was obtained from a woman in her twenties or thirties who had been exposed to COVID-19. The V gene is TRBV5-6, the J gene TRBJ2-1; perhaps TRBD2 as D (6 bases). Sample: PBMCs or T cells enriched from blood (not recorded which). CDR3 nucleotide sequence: TGTGCCACTCATAAGCCGGGACTGGGACCCCGTGAGCAGTTCTTC. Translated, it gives CATHKPGLGPREQFF.